This T cell receptor beta chain is drawn from a study of T cell repertoires in cytomegalovirus infection. The study's findings and limits: Identification of carriers of CMV plus the relevant HLA was achieved through cumulative public TCR beta family frequency. The ex vivo response was dominated by HLA-C-restricted CMV-specific TCR beta clonotypes.

TCRdb fed the reads into MiXCR, producing one record per CDR3 protein. The table lists 200,000 to 300,000 distinct CDR3 sequences, around 13% of them singletons. This clonotype was seen ten or more times. Its target is unknown. The germline CDR1 and CDR2 sequences are SGHAT and FQNNGV. J lost 5 bases, V lost 1 base, and 6 bases had no gene match. The CDR3 sequence is 15 residues long. Sequences were obtained from PBMCs. This TCR derives from a human donor in good health (CMV status not recorded). Some clones in this sample may be carry-over from other donors' samples. The V call is TRBV11-2, the J call TRBJ2-7, with 9 bases that match TRBD2. CDR3 sequence reads: CASSLVPSGDDEQYF. CDR3 DNA sequence: TGTGCCAGCAGCTTAGTTCCTAGCGGGGACGACGAGCAGTACTTC.